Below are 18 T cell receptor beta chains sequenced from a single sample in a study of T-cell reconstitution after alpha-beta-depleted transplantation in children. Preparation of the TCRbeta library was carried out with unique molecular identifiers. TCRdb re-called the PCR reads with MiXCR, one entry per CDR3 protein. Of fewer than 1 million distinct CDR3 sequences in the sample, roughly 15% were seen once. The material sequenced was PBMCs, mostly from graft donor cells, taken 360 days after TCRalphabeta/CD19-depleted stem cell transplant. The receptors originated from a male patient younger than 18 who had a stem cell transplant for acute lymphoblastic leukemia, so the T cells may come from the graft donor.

The CDR3 sequence: CASSVDRALRGGELFF. CDR3 nucleotide sequence: TGTGCCAGCAGCGTAGATCGGGCCTTAAGGGGCGGGGAGCTGTTTTTT. The chain recombines TRBV9 with TRBJ2-2; TRBD1 is a possible D gene (5 bases). The CDR3 is 16 amino acids. The germline V gene encodes CDR1 SGDLS and CDR2 YYNGEE. With 0 bases removed from V and 7 bases from J, the gap between germline ends came to 16 bases.

The CDR3 reads CASSFNRVVEQYF. The CDR3 nucleotides are TGTGCCAGCAGTTTTAACAGGGTAGTCGAGCAGTACTTC. The chain couples TRBV27 to TRBJ2-7, with a tentative D call TRBD1 (6 bases). The ends were cut back, 3 bases at V and 6 bases at J, with 12 bases in the middle. The length of the CDR3 is 13 residues. Germline lookup yields CDR1 MNHEY and CDR2 SMNVEV (reference sequence).

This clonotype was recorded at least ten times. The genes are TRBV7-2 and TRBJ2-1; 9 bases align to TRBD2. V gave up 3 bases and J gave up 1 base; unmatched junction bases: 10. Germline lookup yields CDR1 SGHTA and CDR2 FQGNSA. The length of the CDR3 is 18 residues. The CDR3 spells CASSFPRAGGYSYNEQFF. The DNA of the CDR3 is TGTGCCAGCAGCTTTCCTAGAGCGGGAGGATATTCCTACAATGAGCAGTTCTTC.

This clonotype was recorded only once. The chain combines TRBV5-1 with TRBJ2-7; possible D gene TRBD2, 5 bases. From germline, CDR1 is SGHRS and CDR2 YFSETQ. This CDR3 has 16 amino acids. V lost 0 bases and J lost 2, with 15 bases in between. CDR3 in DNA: TGCGCCAGCAGCTTGGAATACCCAGCGGTCGCCTACGAGCAGTACTTC. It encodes CASSLEYPAVAYEQYF.

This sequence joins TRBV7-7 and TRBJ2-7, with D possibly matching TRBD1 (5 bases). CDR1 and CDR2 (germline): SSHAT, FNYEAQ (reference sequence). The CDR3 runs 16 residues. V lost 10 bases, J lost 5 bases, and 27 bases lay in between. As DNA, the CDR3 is TGTGCCACCAGTCCAGGGAAAAGTTTGGCCGCTCACGAGCAGTACTTC. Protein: CATSPGKSLAAHEQYF.

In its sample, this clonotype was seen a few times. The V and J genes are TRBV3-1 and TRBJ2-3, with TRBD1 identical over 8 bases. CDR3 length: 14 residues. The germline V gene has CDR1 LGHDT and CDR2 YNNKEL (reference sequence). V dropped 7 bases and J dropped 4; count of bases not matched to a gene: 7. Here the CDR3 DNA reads TGTGCCAGCAACCTACAGGGGGTGGCAGATACGCAGTATTTT. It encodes CASNLQGVADTQYF.

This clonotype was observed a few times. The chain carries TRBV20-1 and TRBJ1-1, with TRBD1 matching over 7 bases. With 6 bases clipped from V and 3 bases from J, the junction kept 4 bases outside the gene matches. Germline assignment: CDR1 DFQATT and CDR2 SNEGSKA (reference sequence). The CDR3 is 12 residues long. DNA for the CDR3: TGCAGTGCCACCGACAGGGACACTGAAGCTTTCTTT. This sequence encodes CSATDRDTEAFF.

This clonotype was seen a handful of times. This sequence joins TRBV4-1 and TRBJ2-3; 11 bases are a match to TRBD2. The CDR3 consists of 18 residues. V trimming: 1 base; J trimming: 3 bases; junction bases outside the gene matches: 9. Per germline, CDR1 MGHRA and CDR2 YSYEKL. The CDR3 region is CASSQGPLAGGPTDTQYF. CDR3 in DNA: TGCGCCAGCAGCCAAGGCCCCTTAGCGGGAGGGCCTACAGATACGCAGTATTTT.

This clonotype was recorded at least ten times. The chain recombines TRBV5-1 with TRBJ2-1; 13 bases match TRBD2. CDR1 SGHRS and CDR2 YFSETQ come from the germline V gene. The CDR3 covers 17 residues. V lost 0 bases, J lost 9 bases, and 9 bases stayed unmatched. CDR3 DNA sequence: TGCGCCAGCAGCTTGGACTTTCCGGGACTAGCGGGACCTGAGCAGTTCTTC. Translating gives CASSLDFPGLAGPEQFF. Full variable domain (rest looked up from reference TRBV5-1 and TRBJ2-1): KAGVTQTPRYLIKTRGQQVTLSCSPISGHRSVSWYQQTPGQGLQFLFEYFSETQRNKGNFPGRFSGRQFSNSRSEMNVSTLELGDSALYLCASSLDFPGLAGPEQFFGPGTRLTVL.

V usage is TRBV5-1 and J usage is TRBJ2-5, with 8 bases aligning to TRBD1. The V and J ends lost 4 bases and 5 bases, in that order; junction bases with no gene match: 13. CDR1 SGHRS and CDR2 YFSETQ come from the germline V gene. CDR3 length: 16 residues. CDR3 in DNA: TGCGCCAGCAGCGTAATAGGACAGGGTCGTAGGGAGACCCAGTACTTC. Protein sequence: CASSVIGQGRRETQYF.

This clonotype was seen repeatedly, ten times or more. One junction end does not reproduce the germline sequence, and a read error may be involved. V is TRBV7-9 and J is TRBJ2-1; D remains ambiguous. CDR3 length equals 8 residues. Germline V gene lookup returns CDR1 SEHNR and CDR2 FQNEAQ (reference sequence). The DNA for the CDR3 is TGTGCCAGCAGCCGACTGGGCTTC. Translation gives CASSRLGF.

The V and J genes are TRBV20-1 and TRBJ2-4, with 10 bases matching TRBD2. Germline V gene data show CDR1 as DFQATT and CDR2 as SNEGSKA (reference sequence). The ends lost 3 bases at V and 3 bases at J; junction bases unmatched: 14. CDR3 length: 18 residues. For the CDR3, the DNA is TGCAGTGCTAGGTCACTAGCGGGATGGGATTTGGTCAAAAACATTCAGTACTTC. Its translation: CSARSLAGWDLVKNIQYF.

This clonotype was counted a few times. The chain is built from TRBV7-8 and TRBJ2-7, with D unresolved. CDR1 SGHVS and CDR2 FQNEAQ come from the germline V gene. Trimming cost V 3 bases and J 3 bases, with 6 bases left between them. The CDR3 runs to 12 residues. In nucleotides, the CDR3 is TGTGCCAGCAGCTTTTCCCTCTACGAGCAGTACTTC. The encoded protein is CASSFSLYEQYF.

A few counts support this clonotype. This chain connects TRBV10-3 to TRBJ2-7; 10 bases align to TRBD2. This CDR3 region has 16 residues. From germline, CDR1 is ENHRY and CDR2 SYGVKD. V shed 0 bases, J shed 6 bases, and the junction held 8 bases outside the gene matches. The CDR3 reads CAISESAASGSSEQYF. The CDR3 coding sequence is TGTGCCATCAGTGAGTCGGCGGCTAGCGGGAGTAGCGAGCAGTACTTC.

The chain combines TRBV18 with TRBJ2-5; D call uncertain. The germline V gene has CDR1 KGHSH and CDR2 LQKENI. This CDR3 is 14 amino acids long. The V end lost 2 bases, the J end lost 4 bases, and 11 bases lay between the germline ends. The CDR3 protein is CASSPDPLRETQYF. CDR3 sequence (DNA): TGTGCCAGCTCACCAGACCCCCTGCGAGAGACCCAGTACTTC.

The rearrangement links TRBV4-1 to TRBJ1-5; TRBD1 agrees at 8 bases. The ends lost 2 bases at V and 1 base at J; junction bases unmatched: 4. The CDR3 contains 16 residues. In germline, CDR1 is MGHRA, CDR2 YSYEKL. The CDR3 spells CASSQPGQGSNQPQHF. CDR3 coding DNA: TGCGCCAGCAGCCAACCCGGACAGGGAAGCAATCAGCCCCAGCATTTT.

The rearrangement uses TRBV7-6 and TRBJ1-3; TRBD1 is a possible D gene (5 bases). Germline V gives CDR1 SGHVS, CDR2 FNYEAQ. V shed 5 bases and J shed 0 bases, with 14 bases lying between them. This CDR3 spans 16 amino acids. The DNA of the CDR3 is TGTGCCAGCAGCCCCCGACAGACCTACTCTGGAAACACCATATATTTT. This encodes CASSPRQTYSGNTIYF.

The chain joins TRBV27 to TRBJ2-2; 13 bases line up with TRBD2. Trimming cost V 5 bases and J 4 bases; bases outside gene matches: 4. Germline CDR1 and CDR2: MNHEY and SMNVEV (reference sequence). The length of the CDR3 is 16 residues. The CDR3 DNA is TGTGCCAGCAGTGCACTAGCGGGGGGGATCACCGGGGAGCTGTTTTTT. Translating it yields CASSALAGGITGELFF.